Included here is one T cell receptor (beta chain) sequence, with context. Its antigen is not known. This sample is part of a study of OX40 agonist ivuxolimab in advanced cancers. The wider study: Ivuxolimab is a fully human IgG2 antibody that activates OX40 (CD134). Partial responses were observed in three patients, of whom one had hepatocellular carcinoma and two had cutaneous melanoma.

The study sampled blood at baseline, cycle 4 day 1, and cycle 7 day 1. Method: immunoSEQ multiplex PCR; TCRdb's copy keeps in-frame clones and lacks some. The sample carries 70,000 to 95,000 clones, approximately 94% recorded once. Study-wide findings and caveats: More expanded clones were found, on average, in CD8+ than in CD4+ T cells.

With 4 bases removed from V and 0 bases from J, the gap between germline ends came to 10 bases. The CDR3 extends over 15 amino acids. The germline V gene has CDR1 MGHDK and CDR2 SYGVNS. The starting material was CD4+ or CD8+ T cells sorted from blood, obtained in a trial of the OX40 agonist ivuxolimab. The chain employs TRBV25-1 and TRBJ2-1; D is unclear. This clonotype was obtained from an adult with an advanced solid tumor such as melanoma, head and neck, liver or kidney cancer. The CDR3 DNA reads as TGTGCCAGCAGTGGGAAGCGATCCTCCTACAATGAGCAGTTCTTC. As protein: CASSGKRSSYNEQFF.